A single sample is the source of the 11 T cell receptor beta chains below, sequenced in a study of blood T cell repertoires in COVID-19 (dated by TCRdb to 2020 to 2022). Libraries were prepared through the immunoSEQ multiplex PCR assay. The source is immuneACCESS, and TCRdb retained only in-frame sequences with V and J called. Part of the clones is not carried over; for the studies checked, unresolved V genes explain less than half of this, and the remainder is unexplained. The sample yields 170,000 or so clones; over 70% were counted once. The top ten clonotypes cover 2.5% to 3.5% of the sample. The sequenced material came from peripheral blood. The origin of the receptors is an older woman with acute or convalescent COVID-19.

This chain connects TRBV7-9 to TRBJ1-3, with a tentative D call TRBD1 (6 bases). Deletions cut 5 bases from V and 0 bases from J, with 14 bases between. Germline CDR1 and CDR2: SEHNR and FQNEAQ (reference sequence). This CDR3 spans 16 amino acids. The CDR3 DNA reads TGTGCCAGCAGCCGCCTCCAGGGGTCCTCTGGAAACACCATATATTTT. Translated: CASSRLQGSSGNTIYF.

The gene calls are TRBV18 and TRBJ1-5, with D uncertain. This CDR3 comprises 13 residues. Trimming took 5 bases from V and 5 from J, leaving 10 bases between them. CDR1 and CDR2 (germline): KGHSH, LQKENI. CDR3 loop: CASSASRDQPQHF. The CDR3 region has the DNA TGTGCCAGCTCAGCCTCGAGGGATCAGCCCCAGCATTTT. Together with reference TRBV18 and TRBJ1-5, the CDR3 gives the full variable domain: NAGVMQNPRHLVRRRGQEARLRCSPMKGHSHVYWYRQLPEEGLKFMVYLQKENIIDESGMPKERFSAEFPKEGPSILRIQQVVRGDSAAYFCASSASRDQPQHFGDGTRLSIL.

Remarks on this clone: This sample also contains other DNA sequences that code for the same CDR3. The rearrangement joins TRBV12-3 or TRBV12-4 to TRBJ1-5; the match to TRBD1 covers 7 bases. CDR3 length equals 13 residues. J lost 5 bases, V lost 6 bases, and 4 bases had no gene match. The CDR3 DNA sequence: TGTGCCAGCAGCCGACAGGGTGATCAGCCCCAGCATTTT. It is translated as CASSRQGDQPQHF.

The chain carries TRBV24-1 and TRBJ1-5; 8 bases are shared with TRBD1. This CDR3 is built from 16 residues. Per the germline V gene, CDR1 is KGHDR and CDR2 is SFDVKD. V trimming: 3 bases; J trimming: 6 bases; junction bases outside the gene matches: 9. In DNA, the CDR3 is TGTGCCACCAGTGATGGACAGGGCCCCGGAGTTCAGCCCCAGCATTTT. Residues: CATSDGQGPGVQPQHF.

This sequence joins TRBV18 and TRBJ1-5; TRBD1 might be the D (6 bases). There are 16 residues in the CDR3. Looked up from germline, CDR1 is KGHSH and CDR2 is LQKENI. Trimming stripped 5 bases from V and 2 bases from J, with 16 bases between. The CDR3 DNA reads TGTGCCAGCTCATCCTCCGGACAGAGGCGCAATCAGCCCCAGCATTTT. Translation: CASSSSGQRRNQPQHF.

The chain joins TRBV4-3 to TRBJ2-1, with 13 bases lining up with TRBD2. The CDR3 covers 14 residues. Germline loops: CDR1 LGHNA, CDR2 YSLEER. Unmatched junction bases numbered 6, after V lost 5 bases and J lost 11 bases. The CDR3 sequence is CASSVGLAGAQQFF. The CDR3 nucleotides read TGCGCCAGCAGCGTCGGACTAGCGGGGGCCCAGCAGTTCTTC.

The CDR3 DNA follows: TGCGCCAGCAGCTTGGACAGGGGGATGGATGGCTACACCTTC. Encoded protein: CASSLDRGMDGYTF. The chain carries TRBV5-1 and TRBJ1-2; 8 nucleotides match TRBD1. The CDR3 runs 14 residues. V lost 0 bases and J lost 6; bases outside the gene matches: 4. Germline V CDR1 and CDR2: SGHRS, YFSETQ.

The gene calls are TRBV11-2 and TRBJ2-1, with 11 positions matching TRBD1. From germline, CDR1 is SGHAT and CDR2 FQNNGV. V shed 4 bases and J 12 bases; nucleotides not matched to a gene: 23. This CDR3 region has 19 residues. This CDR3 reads CASSSHGQGAKTGLNGQFF. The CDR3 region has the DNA TGTGCCAGCAGCTCCCACGGACAGGGGGCTAAAACGGGGTTGAACGGGCAGTTCTTC.

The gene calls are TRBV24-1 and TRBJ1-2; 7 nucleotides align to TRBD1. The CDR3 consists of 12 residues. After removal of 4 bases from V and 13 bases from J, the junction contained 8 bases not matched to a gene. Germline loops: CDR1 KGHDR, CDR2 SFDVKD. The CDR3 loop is CATSEARGPRTF. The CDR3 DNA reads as TGTGCCACCAGTGAAGCTAGGGGGCCCCGCACCTTC.

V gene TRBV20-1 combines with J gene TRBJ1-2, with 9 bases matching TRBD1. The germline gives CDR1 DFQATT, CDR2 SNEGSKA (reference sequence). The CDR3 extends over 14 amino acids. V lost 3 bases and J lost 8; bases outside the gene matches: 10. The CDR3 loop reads CSASQGQGEKGYTF. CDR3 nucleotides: TGCAGTGCTAGTCAGGGACAGGGAGAGAAGGGCTACACCTTC.

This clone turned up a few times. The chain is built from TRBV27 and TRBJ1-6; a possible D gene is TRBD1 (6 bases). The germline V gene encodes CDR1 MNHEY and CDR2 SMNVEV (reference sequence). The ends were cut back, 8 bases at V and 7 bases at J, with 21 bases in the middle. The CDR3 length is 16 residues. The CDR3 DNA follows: TGTGCCAGCCACCACCGGGGGGCCCTCTGGAATTCACCCCTCCACTTT. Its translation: CASHHRGALWNSPLHF.